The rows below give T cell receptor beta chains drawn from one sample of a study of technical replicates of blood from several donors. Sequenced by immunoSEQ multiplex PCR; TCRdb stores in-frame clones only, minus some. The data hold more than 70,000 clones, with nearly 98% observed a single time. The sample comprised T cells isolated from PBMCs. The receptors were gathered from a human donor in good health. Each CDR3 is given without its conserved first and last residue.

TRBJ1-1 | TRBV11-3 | ASSLGARTGRTTEAF
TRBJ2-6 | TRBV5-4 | ASSGTSGGSGANVLT
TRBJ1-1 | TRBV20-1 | SARRGSEAF
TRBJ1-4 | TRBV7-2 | ASSLQGVWEKLF
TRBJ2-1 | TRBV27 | ASRESSGRASTYNEQF
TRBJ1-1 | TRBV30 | AWSVQGNTEAF
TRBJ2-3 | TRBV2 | ASSFLQDTDTQY
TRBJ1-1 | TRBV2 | ASATGVTEAF
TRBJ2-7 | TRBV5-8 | ASTSSASSATGY
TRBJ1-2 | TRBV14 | ASSQYTGQAGYGYT